This record concerns one TCR beta chain sequence. The antigen is unknown. This sample is part of a study of vaccination effects on CD4 cells after COVID-19. Background on the study: Two-dose BNT162b2 or mRNA-1273 vaccination was given to participants. It was with roughly 9.5 IU/ml IL-2 and around 10 ug/ml peptides that some 2 million PBMC per well were cultured.

V gave up 3 bases and J gave up 10 bases, with 13 bases separating them. CDR3 length: 13 amino acids. The germline V gene has CDR1 GTSNPN and CDR2 SVGIG (reference sequence). At the end of roughly ten days of culture, CD4+ T cells were isolated. Half of the medium was exchanged for IL-2 medium on both days 3 and 7. Sequencing used immunoSEQ multiplex PCR; TCRdb keeps in-frame clones, though not all of them. The table shows roughly 36,000 clones, with roughly 79% occurring only once. Study-wide findings and caveats: The study got few convalescent patients and did not collect any early post-infection timepoints.

This receptor was identified in a human donor who received a COVID-19 vaccine. Source: CD4+ T cells from PBMCs cultured without peptide, taken before COVID-19 vaccination. The gene calls are TRBV30 and TRBJ1-6; D is unclear. The CDR3 loop is CAWSPGESSPLHF. The CDR3 DNA sequence: TGTGCCTGGAGCCCCGGGGAGTCCTCACCCCTCCACTTT.